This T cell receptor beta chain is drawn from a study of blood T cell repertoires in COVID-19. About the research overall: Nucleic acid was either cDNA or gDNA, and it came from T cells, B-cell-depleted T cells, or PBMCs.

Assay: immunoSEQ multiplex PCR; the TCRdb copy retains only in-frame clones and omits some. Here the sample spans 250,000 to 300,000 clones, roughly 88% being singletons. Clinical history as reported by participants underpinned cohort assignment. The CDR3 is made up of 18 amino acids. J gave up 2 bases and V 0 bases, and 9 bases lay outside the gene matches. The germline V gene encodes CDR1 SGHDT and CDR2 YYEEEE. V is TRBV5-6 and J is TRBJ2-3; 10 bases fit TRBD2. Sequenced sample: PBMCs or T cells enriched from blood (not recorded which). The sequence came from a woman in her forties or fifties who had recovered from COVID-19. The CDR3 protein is CASSLGPGTSATTDTQYF. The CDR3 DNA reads TGTGCCAGCAGCTTGGGTCCTGGGACTAGCGCCACCACAGATACGCAGTATTTT.